The clone carrying this TCR beta chain turned up a few times. This specimen belongs to a study of cytomegalovirus exposure and HLA in healthy donors. Germline lookup yields CDR1 MNHEY and CDR2 SVGAGI. This CDR3 has 15 residues. With 6 bases removed from V and 3 bases from J, the gap between germline ends came to 18 bases. Primers: 60 Vbeta forward and 13 Jbeta reverse. The table came from immunoSEQ multiplex PCR; TCRdb's copy has only in-frame clones and leaves some out. This sample carries around 200,000 clones, 75% to 90% of them seen once, and the ten largest clones take 6.3%. The chain carries TRBV6-5 and TRBJ2-7; no definite D call. Specimen: PBMCs. This TCR came from a man aged 35 to 55 in good health and CMV-seropositive. DNA of the CDR3: TGTGCCAGCAGCCTCTCGAGCTACAGATTCTACGAGCAGTACTTC. Protein sequence: CASSLSSYRFYEQYF.